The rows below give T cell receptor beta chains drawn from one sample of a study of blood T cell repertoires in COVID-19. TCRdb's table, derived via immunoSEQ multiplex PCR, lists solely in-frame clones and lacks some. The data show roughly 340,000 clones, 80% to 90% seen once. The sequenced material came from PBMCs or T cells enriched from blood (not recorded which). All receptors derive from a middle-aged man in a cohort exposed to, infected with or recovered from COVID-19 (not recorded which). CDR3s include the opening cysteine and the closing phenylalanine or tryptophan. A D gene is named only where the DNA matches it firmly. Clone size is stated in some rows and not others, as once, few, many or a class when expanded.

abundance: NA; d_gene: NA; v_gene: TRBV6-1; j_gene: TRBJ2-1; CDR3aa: CASSDGRNEQFF; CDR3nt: TGTGCCAGCAGTGATGGGCGAAATGAGCAGTTCTTC
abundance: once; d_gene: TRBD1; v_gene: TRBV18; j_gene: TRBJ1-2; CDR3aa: CASSPSGTGDGYTF; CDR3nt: TGTGCCAGCTCGCCATCCGGGACAGGAGATGGCTACACCTTC
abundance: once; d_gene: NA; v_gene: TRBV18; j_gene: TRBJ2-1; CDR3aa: CASSPDPLISEQFF; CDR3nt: TGTGCCAGCTCGCCCGACCCACTAATATCTGAGCAGTTCTTC
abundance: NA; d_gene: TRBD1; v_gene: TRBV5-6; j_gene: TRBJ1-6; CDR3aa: CASSLGTGMGNSPLHF; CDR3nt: TGTGCCAGCAGCTTAGGGACAGGGATGGGGAATTCACCCCTCCACTTT
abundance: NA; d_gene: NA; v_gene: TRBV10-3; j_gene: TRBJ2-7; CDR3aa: CAIAGQGAYEQYF; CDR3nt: TGTGCCATCGCTGGTCAGGGTGCCTACGAGCAGTACTTC
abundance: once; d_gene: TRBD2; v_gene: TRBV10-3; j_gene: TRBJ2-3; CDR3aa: CAISVLAGADTQYF; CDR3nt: TGTGCCATCAGTGTGCTAGCGGGTGCAGATACGCAGTATTTT
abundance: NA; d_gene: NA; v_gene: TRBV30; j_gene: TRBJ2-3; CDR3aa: CAWSLAGGSTDTQYF; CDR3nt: TGTGCCTGGAGCCTAGCTGGTGGTAGCACAGATACGCAGTATTTT
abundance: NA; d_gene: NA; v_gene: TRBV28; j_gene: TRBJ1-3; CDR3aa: CASSLGGTSGNTIYF; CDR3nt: TGTGCCAGCAGTTTAGGGGGGACCTCTGGAAACACCATATATTTT
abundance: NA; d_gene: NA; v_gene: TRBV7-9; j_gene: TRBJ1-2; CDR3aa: CASSLDVGLYGYTF; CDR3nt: TGTGCCAGCAGCTTAGATGTAGGACTCTATGGCTACACCTTC
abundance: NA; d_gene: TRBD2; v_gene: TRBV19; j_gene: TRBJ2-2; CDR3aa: CASSNPLSGRGTGELFF; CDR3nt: TGTGCCAGTAGTAACCCACTTAGCGGGAGAGGCACCGGGGAGCTGTTTTTT